This passage covers 17 T cell receptor beta chains from one sample sequenced in a study of cytomegalovirus exposure and HLA in healthy donors. The data were produced by immunoSEQ multiplex PCR, yet TCRdb's version contains in-frame clones alone and is incomplete. In the table there are around 300,000 clones, about nine tenths of which are singletons. The specimen was PBMCs. These TCRs come from a woman under 40 in good health and CMV-seropositive.

This chain connects TRBV18 to TRBJ1-5, with 8 bases lining up with TRBD1. The CDR3 consists of 14 residues. V was pared by 3 bases and J by 8 bases, with 6 bases of the junction left unmatched. From germline, CDR1 is KGHSH and CDR2 LQKENI. DNA of the CDR3: TGTGCCAGCTCACCTTCAGGGGGCGAAGAGCCCCAGCATTTT. Amino acids: CASSPSGGEEPQHF.

The V and J genes are TRBV4-2 and TRBJ2-7, with D tentatively TRBD2 (5 bases). Looked up from germline, CDR1 is LGHNA and CDR2 is YNFKEQ. V lost 4 bases and J lost 0, with 13 bases in between. This CDR3 has 15 amino acids. The CDR3 reads CASSPRSGDSYEQYF. For the CDR3, the DNA is TGTGCCAGCAGCCCTCGAAGCGGAGACTCCTACGAGCAGTACTTC.

The gene calls are TRBV5-6 and TRBJ2-7, with unresolved D. CDR3 length: 13 amino acids. V was shortened by 4 bases and J by 3 bases, with 11 bases between the two germline ends. Germline CDR1 is SGHDT and CDR2 is YYEEEE. This CDR3 reads CASSPVLVYEQYF. The CDR3 DNA follows: TGTGCCAGCAGCCCGGTTCTGGTCTACGAGCAGTACTTC.

The chain uses TRBV13 and TRBJ2-7; D is ambiguous. Trimming shortened V by 4 bases and J by 4 bases, and 5 bases separated the two germline ends. Germline V gives CDR1 PRHDT, CDR2 FYEKMQ (reference sequence). The CDR3 has 11 amino acids. The CDR3 DNA reads TGTGCCAGCAGCTCCCAGTACGAGCAGTACTTC. Its translation is CASSSQYEQYF.

This chain joins TRBV18 and TRBJ2-7, with D tentatively TRBD2 (5 bases). The CDR3 is 14 residues long. The germline V gene has CDR1 KGHSH and CDR2 LQKENI. Trimming took 3 bases from V and 2 from J, leaving 11 bases between them. The CDR3 reads CASSPDLPPYEQYF. The CDR3 bases are TGTGCCAGCTCACCGGACTTACCCCCCTACGAGCAGTACTTC.

The CDR3 loop reads CASSFPRDSDSYEQYF. CDR3 nucleotides: TGTGCCAGCAGCTTCCCCCGGGACAGCGATTCCTACGAGCAGTACTTC. V and J are TRBV7-7 and TRBJ2-7; 7 bases are a match to TRBD1. CDR1 and CDR2 (germline): SSHAT, FNYEAQ (reference sequence). The CDR3 length is 16 residues. J lost 1 base, V lost 3 bases, and 9 bases had no gene match.

The chain couples TRBV7-3 to TRBJ2-2; a weak D match, TRBD2 (6 bases). Between the trimmed V and J ends, which lost 5 bases and 6 bases, there was a span of 13 bases. Germline-derived CDR1 and CDR2 are SGHTA and FQGTGA. This CDR3 comprises 14 residues. CDR3 region: CASSTTSRAGELFF. CDR3 sequence (DNA): TGTGCCAGCAGCACGACTAGTAGAGCCGGGGAGCTGTTTTTT.

The genes are TRBV6-1 and TRBJ2-7; no clear D. Deletions cut 2 bases from V and 3 bases from J, with 11 bases between. The germline V gene has CDR1 MNHNS and CDR2 SASEGT. This CDR3 spans 14 amino acids. Here the CDR3 reads CASSERPEYYEQYF. In DNA, the CDR3 is TGTGCCAGCAGTGAAAGACCCGAGTACTACGAGCAGTACTTC.

CDR3 loop: CASRQQLSSYNEQFF. The CDR3 DNA is TGCGCCAGCAGACAACAGCTTAGCTCCTACAATGAGCAGTTCTTC. V and J are TRBV5-1 and TRBJ2-1; D is undetermined. Germline V gene data show CDR1 as SGHRS and CDR2 as YFSETQ. The V and J ends lost 5 bases and 0 bases respectively, with 12 bases between them. CDR3 length: 15 residues.

This chain uses TRBV4-3 with TRBJ1-2; perhaps TRBD1 as D (5 bases). V was pared by 0 bases and J by 5 bases, with 13 bases between. Per the germline V gene, CDR1 is LGHNA and CDR2 is YSLEER. This CDR3 region has 15 residues. The CDR3 loop reads CASSQETGGEYGYTF. The CDR3 DNA reads as TGCGCCAGCAGCCAAGAAACAGGCGGGGAGTATGGCTACACCTTC.

The J gene is TRBJ1-4, the V gene TRBV4-1, with D unresolved. The germline CDR1 and CDR2 sequences are MGHRA and YSYEKL. V gave up 1 base and J gave up 10 bases, with 7 bases separating them. The CDR3 is 12 amino acids. CDR3 sequence: CASSQVRGKLFF. The CDR3 DNA is TGCGCCAGCAGCCAAGTACGTGGAAAACTGTTTTTT.

This clone was recorded once. This chain joins TRBV15 and TRBJ2-1; 10 nucleotides agree with TRBD2. This CDR3 has 16 amino acids. V shed 5 bases and J 1 base; nucleotides not matched to a gene: 5. Germline CDR1 reads LNHNV; CDR2 reads YYDKDF (reference sequence). The CDR3 spells CATSGSGRGSYNEQFF. Written as DNA, the CDR3 is TGTGCCACCAGCGGAAGCGGGAGGGGGTCCTACAATGAGCAGTTCTTC.

The chain carries TRBV30 and TRBJ1-1; D unclear. Germline assignment: CDR1 GTSNPN and CDR2 SVGIG (reference sequence). This CDR3 has 14 residues. The V end lost 3 bases, the J end lost 0 bases, and 11 bases lay between the germline ends. CDR3 nucleotide sequence: TGTGCCTGGAGCTTCGGACGACTGAACACTGAAGCTTTCTTT. Residues: CAWSFGRLNTEAFF.

Only one count was recorded for this clone. The chain links TRBV11-1 to TRBJ2-1, with a weak D call TRBD2 (6 bases). Germline values: CDR1 SGHAT, CDR2 FQDESV (reference sequence). The ends were cut back, 5 bases at V and 8 bases at J, with 13 bases in the middle. This CDR3 region has 13 residues. The CDR3: CASSPKEGHEQFF. Written as DNA, the CDR3 is TGTGCCAGCAGCCCAAAGGAGGGACATGAGCAGTTCTTC.

The CDR3 loop reads CASRDGDSPPTRGQFF. For the CDR3, the DNA is TGCGCCAGCAGGGACGGGGACAGCCCTCCTACAAGAGGGCAGTTCTTC. This sequence joins TRBV4-1 and TRBJ2-1; 7 positions match TRBD1. The junction had 20 bases not matched to a gene; V was cut back by 6 bases and J by 12 bases. The CDR3 has 16 residues. The V gene's germline CDR1 is MGHRA and CDR2 YSYEKL.

This chain connects TRBV30 to TRBJ2-1; TRBD2 matches at 12 bases. The trim removed 0 bases at V and 5 bases at J, leaving 8 bases unmatched. The CDR3 loop spans 17 amino acids. The germline V gene has CDR1 GTSNPN and CDR2 SVGIG (reference sequence). DNA for the CDR3: TGTGCCTGGAGTGTAGTCCGACTAGCGGGAGAAGACAATGAGCAGTTCTTC. Its translation: CAWSVVRLAGEDNEQFF.

This rearrangement joins TRBV9 to TRBJ1-1; the D is unclear. Germline-derived CDR1 and CDR2 are SGDLS and YYNGEE. This CDR3 is built from 15 residues. Trimming took 4 bases from V and 0 from J, leaving 13 bases between them. CDR3 nucleotides: TGTGCCAGCAGCTTCGATTACTCAATGAACACTGAAGCTTTCTTT. Amino acids: CASSFDYSMNTEAFF.